This record covers a single T cell receptor beta chain. What it binds is unknown. This CDR3 is built from 17 residues. V was cut by 1 base and J by 2 bases, with 16 bases left in between. Per the germline V gene, CDR1 is LNHNV and CDR2 is YYDKDF (reference sequence). The method was immunoSEQ multiplex PCR; TCRdb's version includes in-frame clones alone and lacks a portion of them. The sample lists 1.6 million or so clones, approximately 98.5% occurring once. These data are taken from a study of shared clonotypes between healthy human individuals. Points from the study as a whole: Relative to clonotypes present in all four donors, those not shared had lower generation probabilities.

Sequenced: naive CD4+ T cells sorted from blood. Subset: CD45RA+ positively selected. The receptor comes from a man aged 25 to 40 in good health. V and J are TRBV15 and TRBJ2-3, with D uncertain. In DNA, the CDR3 is TGTGCCACCAGCAGAGGGAGCGCTTTAGGCCTCACAGATACGCAGTATTTT. It yields the protein CATSRGSALGLTDTQYF.